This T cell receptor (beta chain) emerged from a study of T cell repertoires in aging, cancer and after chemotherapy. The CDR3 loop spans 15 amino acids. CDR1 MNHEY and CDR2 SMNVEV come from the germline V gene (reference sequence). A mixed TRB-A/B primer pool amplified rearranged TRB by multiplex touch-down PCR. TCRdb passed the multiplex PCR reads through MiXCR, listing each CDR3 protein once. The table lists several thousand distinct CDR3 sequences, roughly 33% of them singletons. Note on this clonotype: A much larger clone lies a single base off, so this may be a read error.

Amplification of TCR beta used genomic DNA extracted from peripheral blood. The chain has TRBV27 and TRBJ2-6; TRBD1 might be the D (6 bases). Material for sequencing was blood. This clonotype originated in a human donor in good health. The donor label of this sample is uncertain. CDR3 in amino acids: CASSSTGSGTNVLTF. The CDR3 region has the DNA TGTGCCAGCAGTTCCACAGGGTCTGGGACCAACGTCCTGACTTTC. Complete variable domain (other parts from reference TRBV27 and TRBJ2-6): EAQVTQNPRYLITVTGKKLTVTCSQNMNHEYMSWYRQDPGLGLRQIYYSMNVEVTDKGDVPEGYKVSRKEKRNFPLILESPSPNQTSLYFCASSSTGSGTNVLTFGAGSRLTVL.